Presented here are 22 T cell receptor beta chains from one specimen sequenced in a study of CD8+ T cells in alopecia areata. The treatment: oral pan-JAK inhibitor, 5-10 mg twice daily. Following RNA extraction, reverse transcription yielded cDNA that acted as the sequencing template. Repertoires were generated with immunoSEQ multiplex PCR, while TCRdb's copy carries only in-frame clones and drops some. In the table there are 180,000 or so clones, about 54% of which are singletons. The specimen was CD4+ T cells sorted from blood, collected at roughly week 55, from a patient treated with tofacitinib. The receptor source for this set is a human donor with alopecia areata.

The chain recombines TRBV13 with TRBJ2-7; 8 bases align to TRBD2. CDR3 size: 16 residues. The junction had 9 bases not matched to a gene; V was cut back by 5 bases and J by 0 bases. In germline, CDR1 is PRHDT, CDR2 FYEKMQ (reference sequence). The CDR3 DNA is TGTGCCAGCAGCCTACTGGGTAGCGGGGTCTCCTACGAGCAGTACTTC. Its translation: CASSLLGSGVSYEQYF.

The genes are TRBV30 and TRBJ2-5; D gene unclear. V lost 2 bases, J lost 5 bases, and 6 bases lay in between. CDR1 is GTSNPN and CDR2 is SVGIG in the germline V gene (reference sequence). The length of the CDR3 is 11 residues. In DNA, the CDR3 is TGTGCCTGGAGTATACGGGAGACCCAGTACTTC. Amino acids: CAWSIRETQYF.

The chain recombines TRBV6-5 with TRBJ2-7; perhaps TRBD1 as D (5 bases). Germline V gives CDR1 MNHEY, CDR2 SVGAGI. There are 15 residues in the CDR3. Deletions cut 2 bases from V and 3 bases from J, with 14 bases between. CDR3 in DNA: TGTGCCAGCAGTTACGTGCAGGGAAAGAGCTACGAGCAGTACTTC. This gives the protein CASSYVQGKSYEQYF.

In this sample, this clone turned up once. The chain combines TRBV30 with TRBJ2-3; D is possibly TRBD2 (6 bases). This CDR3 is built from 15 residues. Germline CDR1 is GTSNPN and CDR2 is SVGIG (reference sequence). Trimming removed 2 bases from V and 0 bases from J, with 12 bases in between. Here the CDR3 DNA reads TGTGCCTGGAGTTTAAGGAGCGGGAGCACAGATACGCAGTATTTT. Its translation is CAWSLRSGSTDTQYF. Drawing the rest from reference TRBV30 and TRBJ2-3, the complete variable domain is SQTIHQWPATLVQPVGSPLSLECTVEGTSNPNLYWYRQAAGRGLQLLFYSVGIGQISSEVPQNLSASRPQDRQFILSSKKLLLSDSGFYLCAWSLRSGSTDTQYFGPGTRLTVL.

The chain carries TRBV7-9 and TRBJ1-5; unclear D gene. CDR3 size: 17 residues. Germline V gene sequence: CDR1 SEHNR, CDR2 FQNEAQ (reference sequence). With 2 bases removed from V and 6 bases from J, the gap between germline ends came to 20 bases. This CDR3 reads CASSLPYSWGQLQPQHF. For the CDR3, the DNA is TGTGCCAGCAGCTTACCCTACAGTTGGGGTCAACTTCAGCCCCAGCATTTT. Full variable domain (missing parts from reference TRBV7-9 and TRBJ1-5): DTGVSQNPRHKITKRGQNVTFRCDPISEHNRLYWYRQTLGQGPEFLTYFQNEAQLEKSRLLSDRFSAERPKGSFSTLEIQRTEQGDSAMYLCASSLPYSWGQLQPQHFGDGTRLSIL.

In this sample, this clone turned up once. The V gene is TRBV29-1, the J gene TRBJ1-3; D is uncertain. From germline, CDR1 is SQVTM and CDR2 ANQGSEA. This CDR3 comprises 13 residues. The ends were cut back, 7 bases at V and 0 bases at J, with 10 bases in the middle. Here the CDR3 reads CSGSESSGNTIYF. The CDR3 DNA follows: TGCAGCGGATCGGAGTCCTCTGGAAACACCATATATTTT.

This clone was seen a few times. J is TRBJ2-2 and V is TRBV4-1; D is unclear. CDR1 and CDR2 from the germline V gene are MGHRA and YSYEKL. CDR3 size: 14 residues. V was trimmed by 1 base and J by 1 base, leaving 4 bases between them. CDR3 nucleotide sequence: TGCGCCAGCAGCCAAGTGCAGAACACCGGGGAGCTGTTTTTT. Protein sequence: CASSQVQNTGELFF.

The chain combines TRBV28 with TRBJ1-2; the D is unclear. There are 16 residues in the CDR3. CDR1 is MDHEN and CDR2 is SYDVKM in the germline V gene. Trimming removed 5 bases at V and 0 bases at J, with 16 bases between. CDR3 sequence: CASSLRSGLANYGYTF. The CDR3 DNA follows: TGTGCCAGCAGTCTAAGATCGGGCTTAGCTAACTATGGCTACACCTTC.

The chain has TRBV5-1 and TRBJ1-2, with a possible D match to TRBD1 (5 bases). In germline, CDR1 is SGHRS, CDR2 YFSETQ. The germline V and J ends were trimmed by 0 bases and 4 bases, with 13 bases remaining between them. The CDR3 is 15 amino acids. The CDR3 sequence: CASSLDGATGYGYTF. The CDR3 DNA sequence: TGCGCCAGCAGCTTGGATGGGGCGACCGGCTATGGCTACACCTTC. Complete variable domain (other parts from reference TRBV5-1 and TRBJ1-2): KAGVTQTPRYLIKTRGQQVTLSCSPISGHRSVSWYQQTPGQGLQFLFEYFSETQRNKGNFPGRFSGRQFSNSRSEMNVSTLELGDSALYLCASSLDGATGYGYTFGSGTRLTVV.

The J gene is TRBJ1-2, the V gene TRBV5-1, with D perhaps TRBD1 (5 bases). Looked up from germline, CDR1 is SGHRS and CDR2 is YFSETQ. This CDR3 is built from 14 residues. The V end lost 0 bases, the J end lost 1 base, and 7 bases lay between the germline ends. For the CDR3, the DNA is TGCGCCAGCAGCTTGGGGGACGGTAACTATGGCTACACCTTC. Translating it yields CASSLGDGNYGYTF.

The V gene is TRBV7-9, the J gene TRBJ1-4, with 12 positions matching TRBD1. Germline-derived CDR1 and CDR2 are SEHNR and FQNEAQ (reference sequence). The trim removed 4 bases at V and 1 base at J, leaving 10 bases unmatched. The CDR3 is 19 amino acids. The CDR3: CASSSVRDRGLQTNEKLFF. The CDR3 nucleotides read TGTGCCAGCAGCTCCGTCCGGGACAGGGGGCTTCAAACTAATGAAAAACTGTTTTTT.

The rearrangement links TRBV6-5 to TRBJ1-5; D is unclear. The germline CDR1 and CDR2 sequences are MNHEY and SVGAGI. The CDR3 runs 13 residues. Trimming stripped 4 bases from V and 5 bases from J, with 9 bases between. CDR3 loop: CASSSSVYQPQHF. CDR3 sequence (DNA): TGTGCCAGCAGTTCCTCTGTTTATCAGCCCCAGCATTTT.

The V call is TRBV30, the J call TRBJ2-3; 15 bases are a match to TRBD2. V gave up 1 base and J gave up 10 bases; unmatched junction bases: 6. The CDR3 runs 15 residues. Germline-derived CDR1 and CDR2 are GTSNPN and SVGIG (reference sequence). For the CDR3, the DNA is TGTGCCTGGAGTGAGAGGACTAGCGGGGGGGCCGCGCAGTATTTT. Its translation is CAWSERTSGGAAQYF.

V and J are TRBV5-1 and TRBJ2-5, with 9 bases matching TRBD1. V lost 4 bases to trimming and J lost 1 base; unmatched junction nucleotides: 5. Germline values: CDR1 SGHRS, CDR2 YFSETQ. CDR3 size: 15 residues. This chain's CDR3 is CASSAGTGIQETQYF. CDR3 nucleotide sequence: TGCGCCAGCAGCGCGGGGACAGGGATCCAAGAGACCCAGTACTTC.

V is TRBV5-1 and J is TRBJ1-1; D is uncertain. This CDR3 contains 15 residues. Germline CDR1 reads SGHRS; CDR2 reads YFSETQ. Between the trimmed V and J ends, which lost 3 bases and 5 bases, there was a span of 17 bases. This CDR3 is CASSSQYRPRTEAFF. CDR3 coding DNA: TGCGCCAGCAGCTCCCAATACCGGCCGAGGACTGAAGCTTTCTTT.

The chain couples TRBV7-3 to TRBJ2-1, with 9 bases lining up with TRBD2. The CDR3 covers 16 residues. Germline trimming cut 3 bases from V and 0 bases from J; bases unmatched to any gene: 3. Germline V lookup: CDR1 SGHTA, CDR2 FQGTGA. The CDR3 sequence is CASSLGLASSYNEQFF. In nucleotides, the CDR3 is TGTGCCAGCAGCTTGGGACTAGCTAGCTCCTACAATGAGCAGTTCTTC.

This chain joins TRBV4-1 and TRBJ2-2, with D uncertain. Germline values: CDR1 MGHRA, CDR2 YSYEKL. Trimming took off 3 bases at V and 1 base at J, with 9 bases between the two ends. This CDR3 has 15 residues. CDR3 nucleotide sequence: TGCGCCAGCAGCCAGGGTAGTATGAACACCGGGGAGCTGTTTTTT. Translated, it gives CASSQGSMNTGELFF.

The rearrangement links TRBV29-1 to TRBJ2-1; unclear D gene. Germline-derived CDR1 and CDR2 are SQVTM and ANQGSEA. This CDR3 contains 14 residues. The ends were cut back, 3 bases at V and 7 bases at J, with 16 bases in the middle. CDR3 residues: CSVEVSRVFNEQFF. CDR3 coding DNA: TGCAGCGTTGAGGTGTCCCGGGTGTTTAATGAGCAGTTCTTC.

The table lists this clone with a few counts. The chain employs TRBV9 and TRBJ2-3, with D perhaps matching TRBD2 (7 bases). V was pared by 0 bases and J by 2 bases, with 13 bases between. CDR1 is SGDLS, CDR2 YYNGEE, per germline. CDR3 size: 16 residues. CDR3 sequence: CASSVEWGGLTDTQYF. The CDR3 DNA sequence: TGTGCCAGCAGCGTAGAGTGGGGGGGCCTCACAGATACGCAGTATTTT.

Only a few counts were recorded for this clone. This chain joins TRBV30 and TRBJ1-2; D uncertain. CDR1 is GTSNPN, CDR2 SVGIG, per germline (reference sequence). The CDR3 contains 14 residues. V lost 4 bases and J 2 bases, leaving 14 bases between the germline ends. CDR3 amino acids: CAWTTIRENYGYTF. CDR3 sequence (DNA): TGTGCCTGGACTACAATTCGGGAGAACTATGGCTACACCTTC.

The CDR3 reads CATRSGAEYGYTF. CDR3 bases: TGTGCCACCAGATCTGGGGCGGAATATGGCTACACCTTC. The chain couples TRBV27 to TRBJ1-2; the D gene is possibly TRBD1 (5 bases). Germline loops: CDR1 MNHEY, CDR2 SMNVEV (reference sequence). V gave up 10 bases and J gave up 5 bases, with 17 bases separating them. The CDR3 covers 13 residues.

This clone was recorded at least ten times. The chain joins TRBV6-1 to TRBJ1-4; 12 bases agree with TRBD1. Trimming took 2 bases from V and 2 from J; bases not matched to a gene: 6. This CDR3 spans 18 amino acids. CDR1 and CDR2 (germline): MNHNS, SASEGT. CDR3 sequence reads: CASSETGQGARTNEKLFF. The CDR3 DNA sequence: TGTGCCAGCAGTGAAACGGGACAGGGGGCGCGGACTAATGAAAAACTGTTTTTT.